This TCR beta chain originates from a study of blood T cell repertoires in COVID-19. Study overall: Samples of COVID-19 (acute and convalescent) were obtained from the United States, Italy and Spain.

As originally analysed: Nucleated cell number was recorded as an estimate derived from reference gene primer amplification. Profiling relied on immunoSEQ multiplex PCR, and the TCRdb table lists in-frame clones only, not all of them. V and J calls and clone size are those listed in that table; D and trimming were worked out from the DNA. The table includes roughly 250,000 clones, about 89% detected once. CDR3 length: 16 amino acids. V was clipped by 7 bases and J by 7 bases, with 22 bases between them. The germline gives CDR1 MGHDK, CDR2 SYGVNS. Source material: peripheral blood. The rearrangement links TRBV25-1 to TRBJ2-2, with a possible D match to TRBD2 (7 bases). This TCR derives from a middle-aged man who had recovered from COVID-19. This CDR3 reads CASTPLIGGGYGELFF. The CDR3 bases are TGTGCCAGCACGCCCCTGATAGGGGGGGGGTACGGGGAGCTGTTTTTT.